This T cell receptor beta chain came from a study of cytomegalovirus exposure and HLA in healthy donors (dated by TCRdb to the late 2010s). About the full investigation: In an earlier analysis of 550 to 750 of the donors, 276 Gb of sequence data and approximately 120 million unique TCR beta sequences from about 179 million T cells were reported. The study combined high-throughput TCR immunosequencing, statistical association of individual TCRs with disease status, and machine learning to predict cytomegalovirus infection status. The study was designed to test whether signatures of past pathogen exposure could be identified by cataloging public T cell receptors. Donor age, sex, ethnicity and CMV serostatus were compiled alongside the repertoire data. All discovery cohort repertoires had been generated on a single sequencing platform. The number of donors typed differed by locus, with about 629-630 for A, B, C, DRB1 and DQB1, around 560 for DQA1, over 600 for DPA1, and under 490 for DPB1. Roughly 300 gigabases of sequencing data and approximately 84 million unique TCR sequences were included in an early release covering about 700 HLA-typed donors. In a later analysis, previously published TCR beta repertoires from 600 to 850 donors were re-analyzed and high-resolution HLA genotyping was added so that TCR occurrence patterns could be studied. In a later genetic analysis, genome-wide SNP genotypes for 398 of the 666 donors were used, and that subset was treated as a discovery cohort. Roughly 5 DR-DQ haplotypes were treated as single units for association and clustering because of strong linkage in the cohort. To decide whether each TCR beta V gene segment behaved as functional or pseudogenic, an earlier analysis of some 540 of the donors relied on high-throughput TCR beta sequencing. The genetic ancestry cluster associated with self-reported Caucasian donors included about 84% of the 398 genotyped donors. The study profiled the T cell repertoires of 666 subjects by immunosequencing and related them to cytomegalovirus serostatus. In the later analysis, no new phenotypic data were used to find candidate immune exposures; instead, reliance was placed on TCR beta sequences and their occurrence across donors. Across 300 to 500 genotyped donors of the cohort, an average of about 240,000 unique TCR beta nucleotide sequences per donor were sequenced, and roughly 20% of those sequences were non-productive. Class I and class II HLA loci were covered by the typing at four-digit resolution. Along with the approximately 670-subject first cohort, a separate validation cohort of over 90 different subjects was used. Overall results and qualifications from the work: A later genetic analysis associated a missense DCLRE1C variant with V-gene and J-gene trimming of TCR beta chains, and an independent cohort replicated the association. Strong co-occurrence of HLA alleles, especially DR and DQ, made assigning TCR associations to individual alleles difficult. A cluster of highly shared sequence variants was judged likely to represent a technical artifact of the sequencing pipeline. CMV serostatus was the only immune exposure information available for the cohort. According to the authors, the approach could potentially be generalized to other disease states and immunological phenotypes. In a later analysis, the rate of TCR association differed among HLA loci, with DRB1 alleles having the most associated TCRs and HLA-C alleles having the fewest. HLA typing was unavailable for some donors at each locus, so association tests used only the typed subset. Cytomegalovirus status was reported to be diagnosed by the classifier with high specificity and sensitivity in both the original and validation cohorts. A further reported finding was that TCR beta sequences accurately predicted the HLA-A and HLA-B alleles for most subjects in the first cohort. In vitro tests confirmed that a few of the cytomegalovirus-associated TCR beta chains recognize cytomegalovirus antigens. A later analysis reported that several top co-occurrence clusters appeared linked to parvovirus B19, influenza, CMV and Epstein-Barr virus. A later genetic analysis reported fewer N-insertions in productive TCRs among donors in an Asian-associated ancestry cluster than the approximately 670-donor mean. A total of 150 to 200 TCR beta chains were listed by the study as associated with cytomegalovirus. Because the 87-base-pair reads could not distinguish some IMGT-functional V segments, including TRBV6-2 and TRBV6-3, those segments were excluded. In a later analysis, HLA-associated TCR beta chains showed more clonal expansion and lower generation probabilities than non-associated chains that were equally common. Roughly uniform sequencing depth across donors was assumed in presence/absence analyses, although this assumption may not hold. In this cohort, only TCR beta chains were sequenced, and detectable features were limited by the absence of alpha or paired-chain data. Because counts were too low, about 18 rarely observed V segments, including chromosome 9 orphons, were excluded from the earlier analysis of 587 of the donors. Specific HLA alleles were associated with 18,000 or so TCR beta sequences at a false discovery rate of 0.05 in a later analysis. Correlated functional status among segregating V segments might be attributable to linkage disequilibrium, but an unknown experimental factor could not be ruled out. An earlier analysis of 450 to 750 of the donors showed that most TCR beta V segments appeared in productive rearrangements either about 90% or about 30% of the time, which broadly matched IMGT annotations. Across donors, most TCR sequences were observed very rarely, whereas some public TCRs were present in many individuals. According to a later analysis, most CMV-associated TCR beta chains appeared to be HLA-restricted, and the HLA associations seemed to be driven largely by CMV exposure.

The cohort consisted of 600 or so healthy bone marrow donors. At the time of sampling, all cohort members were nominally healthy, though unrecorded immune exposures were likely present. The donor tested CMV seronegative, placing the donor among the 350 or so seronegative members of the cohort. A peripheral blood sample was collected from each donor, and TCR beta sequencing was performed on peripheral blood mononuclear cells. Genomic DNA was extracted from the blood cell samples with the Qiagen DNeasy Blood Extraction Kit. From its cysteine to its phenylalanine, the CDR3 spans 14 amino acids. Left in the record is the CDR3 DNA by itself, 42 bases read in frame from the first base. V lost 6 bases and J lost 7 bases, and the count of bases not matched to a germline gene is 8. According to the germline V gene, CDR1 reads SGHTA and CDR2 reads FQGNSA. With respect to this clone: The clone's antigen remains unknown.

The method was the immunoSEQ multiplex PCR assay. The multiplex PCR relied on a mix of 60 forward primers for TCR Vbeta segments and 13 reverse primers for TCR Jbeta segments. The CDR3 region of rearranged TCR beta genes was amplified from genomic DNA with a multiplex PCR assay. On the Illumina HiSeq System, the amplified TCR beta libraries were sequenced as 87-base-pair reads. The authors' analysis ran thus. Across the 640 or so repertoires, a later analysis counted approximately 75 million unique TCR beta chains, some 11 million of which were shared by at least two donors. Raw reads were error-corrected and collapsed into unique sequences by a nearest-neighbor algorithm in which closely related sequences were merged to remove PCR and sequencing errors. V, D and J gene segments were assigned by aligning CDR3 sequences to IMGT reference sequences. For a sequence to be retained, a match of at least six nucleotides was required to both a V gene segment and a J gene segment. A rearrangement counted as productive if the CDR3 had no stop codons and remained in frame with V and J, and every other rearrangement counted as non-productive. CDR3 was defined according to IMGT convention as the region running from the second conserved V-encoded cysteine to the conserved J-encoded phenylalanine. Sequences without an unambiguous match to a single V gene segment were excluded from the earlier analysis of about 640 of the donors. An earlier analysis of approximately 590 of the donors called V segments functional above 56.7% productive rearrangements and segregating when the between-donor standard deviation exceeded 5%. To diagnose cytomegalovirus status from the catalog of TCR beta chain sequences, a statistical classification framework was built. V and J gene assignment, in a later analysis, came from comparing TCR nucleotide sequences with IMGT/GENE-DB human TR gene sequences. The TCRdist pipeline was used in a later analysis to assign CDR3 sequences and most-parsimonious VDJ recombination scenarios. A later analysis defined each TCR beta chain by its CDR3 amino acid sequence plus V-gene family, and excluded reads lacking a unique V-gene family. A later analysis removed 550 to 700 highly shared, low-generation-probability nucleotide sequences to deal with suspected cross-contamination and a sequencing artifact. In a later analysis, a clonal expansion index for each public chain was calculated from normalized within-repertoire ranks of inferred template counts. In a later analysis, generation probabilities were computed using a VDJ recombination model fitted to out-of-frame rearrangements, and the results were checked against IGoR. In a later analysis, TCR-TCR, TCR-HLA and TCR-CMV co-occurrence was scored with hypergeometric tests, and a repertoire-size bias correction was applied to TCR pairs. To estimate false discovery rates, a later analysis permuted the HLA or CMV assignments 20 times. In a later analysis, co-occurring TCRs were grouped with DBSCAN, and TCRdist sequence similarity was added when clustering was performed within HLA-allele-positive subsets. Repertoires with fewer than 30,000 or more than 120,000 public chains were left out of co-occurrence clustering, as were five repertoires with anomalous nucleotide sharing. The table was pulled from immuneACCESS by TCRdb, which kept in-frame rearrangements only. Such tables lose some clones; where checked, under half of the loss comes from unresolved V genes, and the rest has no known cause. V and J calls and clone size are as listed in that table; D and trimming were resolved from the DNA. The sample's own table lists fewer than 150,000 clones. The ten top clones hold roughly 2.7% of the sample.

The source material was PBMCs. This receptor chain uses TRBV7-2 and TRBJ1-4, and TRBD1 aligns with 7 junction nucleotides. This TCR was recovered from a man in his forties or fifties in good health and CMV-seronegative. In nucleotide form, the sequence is TGTGCCAGCAGTTCCGGGACAGCGGGTGAAAAACTGTTTTTT. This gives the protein CASSSGTAGEKLFF.